This TCR beta chain appears in the sequencing data of a study of memory CD4+ T cells and cytomegalovirus serostatus. In regard to this clone: Its antigen is undetermined.

CDR1 and CDR2 from the germline V gene are MNHEY and SMNVEV (reference sequence). This CDR3 has 16 amino acids. The V segment lost 0 bases and the J segment 3 bases; nucleotides outside the gene matches: 8. The sort gate was single viable CD3+CD4+CD8-CD45RO+ cells for memory CD4+ T cells. Serostatus was set by detecting CMV pp150, pp28, p38, p52 IgG. How the authors handled the data: Out-of-frame sequences were removed, leaving 2 million to 2.5 million distinct TCRbeta sequences. Using immunoSEQ multiplex PCR, the repertoire was profiled, and TCRdb retains in-frame clones only, with some absent. That table furnishes V, J and clone size, whereas the DNA furnished D and trimming. Of roughly 49,000 clones listed, roughly four fifths are singletons. Findings and limits, study-wide: Of approximately 160 reported CMV TCRbeta sequences, around 63 were found in memory CD4+ repertoires.

Sample: memory CD4+ T cells from blood. The rearrangement joins TRBV27 to TRBJ2-7, with TRBD2 identical over 7 bases. This sequence was found in an adult in good health and CMV-seronegative. CDR3 protein: CASSLSGGAYLYEQYF. The CDR3 region has the DNA TGTGCCAGCAGTTTATCGGGAGGGGCCTACCTCTACGAGCAGTACTTC.